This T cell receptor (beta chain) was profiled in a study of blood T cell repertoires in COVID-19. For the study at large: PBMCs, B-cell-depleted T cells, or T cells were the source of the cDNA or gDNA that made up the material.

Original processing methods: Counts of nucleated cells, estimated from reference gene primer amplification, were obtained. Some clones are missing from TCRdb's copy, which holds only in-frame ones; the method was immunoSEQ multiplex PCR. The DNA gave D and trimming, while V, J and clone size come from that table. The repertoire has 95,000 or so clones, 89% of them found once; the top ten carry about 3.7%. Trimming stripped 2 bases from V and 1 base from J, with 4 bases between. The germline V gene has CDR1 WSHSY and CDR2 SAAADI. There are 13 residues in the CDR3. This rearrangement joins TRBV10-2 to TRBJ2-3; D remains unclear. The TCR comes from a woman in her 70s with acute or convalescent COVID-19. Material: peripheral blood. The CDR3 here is CASSEGRTDTQYF. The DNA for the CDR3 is TGCGCCAGCAGTGAGGGCCGCACAGATACGCAGTATTTT.